This is a list of T cell receptor beta chains from one sample in a study of radiation and T cells in renal cell carcinoma. TCRdb's table, derived via immunoSEQ multiplex PCR, lists solely in-frame clones and lacks some. The table shows about 60,000 clones, with around three quarters occurring only once. Here the sequenced sample was blood, taken from a patient whose treatment included radiotherapy and nephrectomy. These receptors originate from a man in his fifties or sixties with renal cell carcinoma. The CDR3 runs from the conserved cysteine through the conserved F or W. Each record gives: J gene, D gene, clone size, V gene, CDR3 DNA, CDR3 protein. The D gene is left open where the match is weak. The size of a clone is reported for some rows only, either as once, few or many, or as a class for expanded clones.

J gene: TRBJ2-5; D gene: .; clone size: .; V gene: TRBV5-4; CDR3 DNA: TGTGCCAGCAGCTCGTGGGACCAGAAGTACCGGGAGACCCAGTACTTC; CDR3 protein: CASSSWDQKYRETQYF
J gene: TRBJ2-5; D gene: .; clone size: .; V gene: TRBV7-8; CDR3 DNA: TGTGCCAGCAGCTTCCAGGGTACCCAAGAGACCCAGTACTTC; CDR3 protein: CASSFQGTQETQYF
J gene: TRBJ2-7; D gene: .; clone size: .; V gene: TRBV5-1; CDR3 DNA: TGCGCCAGCAGCCCCCCGGGACCGCAAACGTCCTACGAGCAGTACTTC; CDR3 protein: CASSPPGPQTSYEQYF
J gene: TRBJ2-5; D gene: .; clone size: .; V gene: TRBV18; CDR3 DNA: TGTGCCAGCTCACCTGGAGCGGGAGAGACCCAGTACTTC; CDR3 protein: CASSPGAGETQYF
J gene: TRBJ1-5; D gene: TRBD1; clone size: .; V gene: TRBV10-2; CDR3 DNA: TGCGCCAGCAGAAACAGGGGCCCGGAACAGCCCCAGCATTTT; CDR3 protein: CASRNRGPEQPQHF
J gene: TRBJ2-2; D gene: .; clone size: .; V gene: TRBV11-3; CDR3 DNA: TGTGCCAGCAGACCCAGGAGTCGGGGCACCGGGGAGCTGTTTTTT; CDR3 protein: CASRPRSRGTGELFF
J gene: TRBJ2-5; D gene: .; clone size: .; V gene: TRBV4-1; CDR3 DNA: TGCGCCAGCAGCCAGGAAAACCGGGAGCCAACCCAGTACTTC; CDR3 protein: CASSQENREPTQYF
J gene: TRBJ1-5; D gene: TRBD1; clone size: .; V gene: TRBV2; CDR3 DNA: TGTGCCAGCATAGGGACAGGGTATTATCAGCCCCAGCATTTT; CDR3 protein: CASIGTGYYQPQHF
J gene: TRBJ1-4; D gene: .; clone size: .; V gene: TRBV19; CDR3 DNA: TGTGCCAGTAGTATTAGCCCCCATGAAAAACTGTTTTTT; CDR3 protein: CASSISPHEKLFF
J gene: TRBJ2-5; D gene: .; clone size: .; V gene: TRBV18; CDR3 DNA: TGTGCCAGCTCATCCGGGACGGGGCAAGAGACCCAGTACTTC; CDR3 protein: CASSSGTGQETQYF
J gene: TRBJ2-4; D gene: .; clone size: .; V gene: TRBV7-9; CDR3 DNA: TGTGCCAGCAGCTTATATCAGGGACTAGCCAAAAACATTCAGTACTTC; CDR3 protein: CASSLYQGLAKNIQYF
J gene: TRBJ1-2; D gene: TRBD1; clone size: .; V gene: TRBV5-6; CDR3 DNA: TGTGCCAGCAGCTTCGAACAGGGGCTTGGCTACACCTTC; CDR3 protein: CASSFEQGLGYTF
J gene: TRBJ1-2; D gene: .; clone size: .; V gene: TRBV28; CDR3 DNA: TGTGCCAGCAGTCCACCCGAGGGAGGGGGATACTATGGCTACACCTTC; CDR3 protein: CASSPPEGGGYYGYTF
J gene: TRBJ1-1; D gene: .; clone size: .; V gene: TRBV7-8; CDR3 DNA: TGTGCCAGCAGCTCAGGGGTTAGGTGGAACACTGAAGCTTTCTTT; CDR3 protein: CASSSGVRWNTEAFF
J gene: TRBJ2-3; D gene: TRBD2; clone size: once; V gene: TRBV7-9; CDR3 DNA: TGTGCCACTCAAATGACTAGCGCAGATACGCAGTATTTT; CDR3 protein: CATQMTSADTQYF
J gene: TRBJ2-1; D gene: TRBD1; clone size: .; V gene: TRBV29-1; CDR3 DNA: TGCAGCGTTGACCTACAGGGGTCCCCGTTCTTC; CDR3 protein: CSVDLQGSPFF
J gene: TRBJ2-3; D gene: .; clone size: .; V gene: TRBV7-7; CDR3 DNA: TGTGCCAGCAGCTTAGACCGAGGCACAGATACGCAGTATTTT; CDR3 protein: CASSLDRGTDTQYF
J gene: TRBJ2-1; D gene: TRBD1; clone size: .; V gene: TRBV19; CDR3 DNA: TGTGCCAGTACTAGACAGGGGGTCGGAAATGAGCAGTTCTTC; CDR3 protein: CASTRQGVGNEQFF
J gene: TRBJ2-7; D gene: .; clone size: .; V gene: TRBV5-6; CDR3 DNA: TGTGCCAGCAGCTTCGGGACCGCCGGCTACGAGCAGTACTTC; CDR3 protein: CASSFGTAGYEQYF
J gene: TRBJ1-2; D gene: .; clone size: .; V gene: TRBV29-1; CDR3 DNA: TGCAGCGCGTCGGGGCAGCTTAAGGTCGATGGCTACACCTTC; CDR3 protein: CSASGQLKVDGYTF
J gene: TRBJ2-2; D gene: TRBD2; clone size: .; V gene: TRBV7-9; CDR3 DNA: TGTGCCAGCAGCCCCACTAGCGGGGGTGCCGGGGAGCTGTTTTTT; CDR3 protein: CASSPTSGGAGELFF
J gene: TRBJ2-5; D gene: .; clone size: .; V gene: TRBV7-9; CDR3 DNA: TGTGCCAGCAGCTTCTCGACTAGATTGGGAGACGAGACCCAGTACTTC; CDR3 protein: CASSFSTRLGDETQYF
J gene: TRBJ1-5; D gene: .; clone size: .; V gene: TRBV5-8; CDR3 DNA: TGTGCCAGCAGCTTGGGGGACGCGAATCAGCCCCAGCATTTT; CDR3 protein: CASSLGDANQPQHF
J gene: TRBJ1-2; D gene: .; clone size: few; V gene: TRBV29-1; CDR3 DNA: TGCAGCGTTCTGACAGACCGTGGCTACACCTTC; CDR3 protein: CSVLTDRGYTF
J gene: TRBJ1-2; D gene: .; clone size: .; V gene: TRBV25-1; CDR3 DNA: TGTGCCAGTACCAGGGGTTTCGATGGCTACACCTTC; CDR3 protein: CASTRGFDGYTF
J gene: TRBJ1-2; D gene: TRBD1; clone size: .; V gene: TRBV15; CDR3 DNA: TGTGCCACCAGCTTAGGACAGGGGGCCTATGGCTACACCTTC; CDR3 protein: CATSLGQGAYGYTF
J gene: TRBJ1-3; D gene: .; clone size: .; V gene: TRBV11-3; CDR3 DNA: TGTGCCAGCAGCTTTGAGTTTGGGAGAGACGGCACCATATATTTT; CDR3 protein: CASSFEFGRDGTIYF
J gene: TRBJ2-4; D gene: .; clone size: once; V gene: TRBV7-9; CDR3 DNA: TGTGCCAGCAGCTTAGACACCTATGCCAAAAACATTCAGTACTTC; CDR3 protein: CASSLDTYAKNIQYF
J gene: TRBJ1-1; D gene: .; clone size: .; V gene: TRBV9; CDR3 DNA: TGTGCCAGCAGCGTATTCCCGGGAAACACTGAAGCTTTCTTT; CDR3 protein: CASSVFPGNTEAFF
J gene: TRBJ1-6; D gene: .; clone size: .; V gene: TRBV7-9; CDR3 DNA: TGTGCCAGCAGCCCCTCAGTAGACCTAAATTCACCCCTCCACTTT; CDR3 protein: CASSPSVDLNSPLHF
J gene: TRBJ2-3; D gene: .; clone size: .; V gene: TRBV7-2; CDR3 DNA: TGTGCCAGCAGCTTAGGAGCGTCTAGCACAGATACGCAGTATTTT; CDR3 protein: CASSLGASSTDTQYF
J gene: TRBJ2-2; D gene: TRBD2; clone size: .; V gene: TRBV7-2; CDR3 DNA: TGTGCCAGCAGCTTCCTAGCGGGACCGAACACCGGGGAGCTGTTTTTT; CDR3 protein: CASSFLAGPNTGELFF
J gene: TRBJ2-3; D gene: .; clone size: .; V gene: TRBV19; CDR3 DNA: TGTGCCAGTAGTATCGGGGGCAAAAGCACAGATACGCAGTATTTT; CDR3 protein: CASSIGGKSTDTQYF
J gene: TRBJ2-5; D gene: TRBD1; clone size: few; V gene: TRBV5-6; CDR3 DNA: TGTGCCAGCAGTCGGGACAGGTTACCCGGGACCCAGTACTTC; CDR3 protein: CASSRDRLPGTQYF
J gene: TRBJ2-5; D gene: TRBD1; clone size: .; V gene: TRBV7-3; CDR3 DNA: TGTGCCAGCAGCCCGGGTCCCGGGACAGGGCAAGAGACCCAGTACTTC; CDR3 protein: CASSPGPGTGQETQYF
J gene: TRBJ2-7; D gene: TRBD2; clone size: .; V gene: TRBV2; CDR3 DNA: TGTGCCAGCACCCGACTAGCCGGGGAGCAGTACTTC; CDR3 protein: CASTRLAGEQYF
J gene: TRBJ2-5; D gene: .; clone size: .; V gene: TRBV5-8; CDR3 DNA: TGTGCCAGCAGCTACGGTGGGGAGACCCAGTACTTC; CDR3 protein: CASSYGGETQYF
J gene: TRBJ2-2; D gene: TRBD1; clone size: once; V gene: TRBV30; CDR3 DNA: TGTGCCTGGGCCCAGGGGGCGCCCGGGGAGCTGTTTTTT; CDR3 protein: CAWAQGAPGELFF